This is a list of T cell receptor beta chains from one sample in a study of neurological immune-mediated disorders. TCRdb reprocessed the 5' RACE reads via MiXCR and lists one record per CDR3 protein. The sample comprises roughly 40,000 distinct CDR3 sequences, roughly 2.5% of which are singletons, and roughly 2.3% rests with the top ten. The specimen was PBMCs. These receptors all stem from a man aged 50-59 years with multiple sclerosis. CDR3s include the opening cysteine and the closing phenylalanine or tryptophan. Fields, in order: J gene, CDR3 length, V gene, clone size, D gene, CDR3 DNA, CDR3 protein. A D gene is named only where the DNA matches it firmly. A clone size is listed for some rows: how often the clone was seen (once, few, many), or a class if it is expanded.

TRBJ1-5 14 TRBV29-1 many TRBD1 TGCAGCGTTGGAGGACAGGGGCTTCATCAGCCCCAGCATTTT CSVGGQGLHQPQHF
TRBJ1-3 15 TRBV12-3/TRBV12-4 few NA TGTGCCAGCAGGCCCAACCGGGCAACTGGAAACACCATATATTTT CASRPNRATGNTIYF
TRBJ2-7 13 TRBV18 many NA TGTGCCAGCTCACCCGGGGCTCACTCCGAGCAGTACTTC CASSPGAHSEQYF
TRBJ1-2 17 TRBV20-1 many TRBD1 TGCAGTGCTAGAGACCAGGGTGGAGACAGGGTTAACTATGGCTACACCTTC CSARDQGGDRVNYGYTF
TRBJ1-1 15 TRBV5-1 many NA TGCGCCAGCAGCTTCGGCGGAGACATGAACACTGAAGCTTTCTTT CASSFGGDMNTEAFF
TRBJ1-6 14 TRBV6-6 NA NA TGTGCCAGCAGTCCACAACAACCTTATACGACCCTCCACTTT CASSPQQPYTTLHF
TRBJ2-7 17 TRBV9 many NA TGTGCCAGCAGTTCCCAACCAGAGGGGACCCGATCCTACGAGCAGTACTTC CASSSQPEGTRSYEQYF
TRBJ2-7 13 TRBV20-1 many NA TGCAGTGCTAGGGGACGAATTACCTACGAGCAGTACTTC CSARGRITYEQYF
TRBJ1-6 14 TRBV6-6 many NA TGTGCCAGCAGTGACTCAGGGAACAGTTCACCCCTCCACTTT CASSDSGNSSPLHF
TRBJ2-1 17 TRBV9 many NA TGTGCCAGCAGCGTATCGGTTGGGGGCCCATCCTACAATGAGCAGTTCTTC CASSVSVGGPSYNEQFF
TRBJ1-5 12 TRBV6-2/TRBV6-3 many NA TGTGCCAGCGGATTTAGCAATCAGCCCCAGAATTTT CASGFSNQPQNF
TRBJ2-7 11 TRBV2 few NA TGTGCCAGCAGTCCAGGGGTCGAGCAGTACTTC CASSPGVEQYF
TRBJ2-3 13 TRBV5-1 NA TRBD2 TGCGCCAGCAGCTTGGAAGGGACTAATACGCAGTATTTT CASSLEGTNTQYF
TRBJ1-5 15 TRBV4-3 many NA TGCGCCAGCAGCCAAGATAACAGTCTCAATCAGCCCCAGCATTTT CASSQDNSLNQPQHF
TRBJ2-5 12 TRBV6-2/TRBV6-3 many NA TGTGCCAGCGGGGGATCCTTGGAGACCCAGTACTTC CASGGSLETQYF
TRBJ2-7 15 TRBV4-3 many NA TGCGCCAGCAGCCACCTGACTAGTGGGTCCTACGAGCAGTACTTC CASSHLTSGSYEQYF
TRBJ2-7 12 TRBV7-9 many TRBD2 TGTGCCAGCAGCCGTCCTAGCGGCGAGCAGTACTTC CASSRPSGEQYF
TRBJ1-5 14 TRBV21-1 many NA TGTGCCAGCATCTCCGGGACAGGGTTTCAGCCCCAGCATTTT CASISGTGFQPQHF
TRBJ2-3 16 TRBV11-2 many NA TGTGCCAGCAGCTTAGATCAGGAGGGGGGCACAGATACGCAGTATTTT CASSLDQEGGTDTQYF
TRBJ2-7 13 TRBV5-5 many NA TGTGCCAGCAGCTTGGATTTCTCCTACGAGCAGTACTTC CASSLDFSYEQYF